This T cell receptor (beta chain) was recovered during a study of T cells in Graves' hyperthyroidism and ophthalmopathy. Study details: Peripheral blood sampling occurred at initial diagnosis, before any treatment.

Germline V gene lookup returns CDR1 SGHRS and CDR2 YFSETQ. This CDR3 has 11 residues. V lost 6 bases and J lost 5, with 8 bases in between. Authors of the study amplified TCR beta CDR3 regions from RNA transcripts. Primed by the HTBI set, a first-round RT-PCR was run on the TCR CDR3. Via MiXCR, TCRdb re-called the multiplex PCR reads, giving one row per CDR3 protein. This table holds more than 500,000 distinct CDR3 sequences, around 15% found once. This clonotype turned up a few times. Not enrolled were patients with uncontrolled infection, other autoimmune disease, pregnancy or lactation. Based on clinical symptoms, serum thyroxine and TRAb, thyroid ultrasound and orbital computed tomography, diagnoses were reached.

The receptor was isolated from a woman in her twenties or thirties with Graves' hyperthyroidism. V is TRBV5-1 and J is TRBJ2-5, with a possible D match to TRBD1 (6 bases). The sequenced sample consisted of blood. The CDR3 region is CASTGVETQYF. The CDR3 DNA reads as TGCGCCAGCACAGGGGTCGAGACCCAGTACTTC.